The next 13 T cell receptor beta chains were all read from a single sample in a study of OX40 agonist ivuxolimab in advanced cancers. The assay was immunoSEQ multiplex PCR, and TCRdb's table has in-frame clones only and misses some. Of some 77,000 clones in the sample, approximately 92% were seen once. This sample comprised CD4+ or CD8+ T cells sorted from blood, obtained in a trial of the OX40 agonist ivuxolimab. These receptors all come from an adult with an advanced solid tumor such as melanoma, head and neck, liver or kidney cancer.

V and J are TRBV5-1 and TRBJ2-7; D is perhaps TRBD2 (5 bases). The V end lost 6 bases, the J end lost 3 bases, and 10 bases lay between the germline ends. CDR1 is SGHRS, CDR2 YFSETQ, per germline. CDR3 size: 12 residues. The CDR3 DNA is TGCGCCAGCACGGACTCGGACTACGAGCAGTACTTC. Protein sequence: CASTDSDYEQYF. The full variable domain, its missing parts supplied by reference TRBV5-1 and TRBJ2-7, is KAGVTQTPRYLIKTRGQQVTLSCSPISGHRSVSWYQQTPGQGLQFLFEYFSETQRNKGNFPGRFSGRQFSNSRSEMNVSTLELGDSALYLCASTDSDYEQYFGPGTRLTVT.

This clone was counted between two and nine times. J is TRBJ1-2 and V is TRBV5-1, with 8 bases identical to TRBD1. The junction had 2 bases not matched to a gene; V was cut back by 4 bases and J by 6 bases. The CDR3 is 12 residues long. From germline, CDR1 is SGHRS and CDR2 YFSETQ. CDR3 sequence (DNA): TGCGCCAGCAGCCCGGACAGGGATGGCTACACCTTC. Amino acid sequence: CASSPDRDGYTF. Complete variable domain (other parts from reference TRBV5-1 and TRBJ1-2): KAGVTQTPRYLIKTRGQQVTLSCSPISGHRSVSWYQQTPGQGLQFLFEYFSETQRNKGNFPGRFSGRQFSNSRSEMNVSTLELGDSALYLCASSPDRDGYTFGSGTRLTVV.

The chain employs TRBV6-4 and TRBJ1-2; D is ambiguous. The length of the CDR3 is 14 residues. The germline CDR1 and CDR2 sequences are MRHNA and SNTAGT. V was pared by 2 bases and J by 5 bases, with 12 bases between. The CDR3 coding sequence is TGTGCCAGCAGTGACGGTGGCAGTATTTATGGCTACACCTTC. Its protein product is CASSDGGSIYGYTF.

The chain employs TRBV19 and TRBJ1-5; 7 bases map to TRBD1. V trimming: 7 bases; J trimming: 0 bases; junction bases outside the gene matches: 3. Germline CDR1 is LNHDA and CDR2 is SQIVND (reference sequence). The CDR3 has 14 residues. CDR3 DNA: TGTGCCAGTAATCGACAGGGTAGCAATCAGCCCCAGCATTTT. This encodes CASNRQGSNQPQHF.

The genes are TRBV7-9 and TRBJ2-2; tentatively, D is TRBD1 (5 bases). V was pared by 6 bases and J by 6 bases, with 8 bases between. CDR1 and CDR2 (germline): SEHNR, FQNEAQ (reference sequence). This CDR3 spans 12 amino acids. CDR3 in amino acids: CASSQGAGELFF. Written as DNA, the CDR3 is TGTGCCAGCAGTCAGGGTGCCGGGGAGCTGTTTTTT. Full variable domain (rest looked up from reference TRBV7-9 and TRBJ2-2): DTGVSQNPRHKITKRGQNVTFRCDPISEHNRLYWYRQTLGQGPEFLTYFQNEAQLEKSRLLSDRFSAERPKGSFSTLEIQRTEQGDSAMYLCASSQGAGELFFGEGSRLTVL.

As to this clone: Different DNA sequences within this sample yield the same CDR3. The chain uses TRBV9 and TRBJ1-6; a weak D match, TRBD1 (5 bases). The CDR3 has 13 residues. The germline V and J ends were trimmed by 0 bases and 11 bases, with 9 bases remaining between them. Germline V gives CDR1 SGDLS, CDR2 YYNGEE. CDR3 region: CASSVDGGTPLHF. The CDR3 DNA reads TGTGCCAGCAGCGTAGATGGGGGAACACCCCTCCACTTT.

CDR3 sequence: CASSLSGHDGNQPQHF. CDR3 sequence (DNA): TGTGCCAGCAGTTTATCTGGTCACGACGGCAATCAGCCCCAGCATTTT. The rearrangement joins TRBV27 to TRBJ1-5; D is ambiguous. CDR1 MNHEY and CDR2 SMNVEV come from the germline V gene (reference sequence). V was shortened by 0 bases and J by 2 bases, with 11 bases between the two germline ends. The CDR3 is made up of 16 amino acids.

The chain has TRBV27 and TRBJ2-5, with TRBD2 matching 10 bases. Per the germline V gene, CDR1 is MNHEY and CDR2 is SMNVEV (reference sequence). The CDR3 spans 16 residues. Trimming took 2 bases from V and 5 from J; bases not matched to a gene: 8. CDR3 sequence: CASSLNSGGPGETQYF. In DNA, the CDR3 is TGTGCCAGCAGTTTAAATAGCGGGGGGCCTGGGGAGACCCAGTACTTC.

The rearrangement uses TRBV5-6 and TRBJ2-3; 8 nucleotides match TRBD2. The CDR3 covers 18 residues. CDR1 is SGHDT and CDR2 is YYEEEE in the germline V gene. V was pared by 0 bases and J by 3 bases, with 12 bases of the junction left unmatched. The CDR3 reads CASSLGGLVTRGTDTQYF. The CDR3, as DNA: TGTGCCAGCAGCTTGGGGGGACTAGTCACCCGCGGGACAGATACGCAGTATTTT.

This clone showed up just once. This rearrangement joins TRBV19 to TRBJ2-7, with D maybe TRBD2 (6 bases). This CDR3 region has 16 residues. The germline gives CDR1 LNHDA, CDR2 SQIVND (reference sequence). Trimming left V 3 bases short and J 4 bases short, with 19 bases between. The CDR3 sequence: CASSIVQGRRAYEQYF. The CDR3 nucleotides are TGTGCCAGTAGTATCGTTCAGGGAAGGAGGGCTTACGAGCAGTACTTC.

The chain uses TRBV5-8 and TRBJ2-5; D is unresolved. CDR1 and CDR2 from the germline V gene are SGHTS and YDEGEE. This CDR3 has 15 residues. Trimming cost V 0 bases and J 1 base, with 10 bases left between them. The CDR3 here is CASSLGSVSQETQYF. CDR3 nucleotides: TGTGCCAGCAGCTTGGGGTCGGTCTCCCAAGAGACCCAGTACTTC.

This chain joins TRBV5-3 and TRBJ1-1; TRBD1 aligns across 8 bases. TRBV5-3 falls under the ORF class, with uncertain function. V was clipped by 4 bases and J by 3 bases; unmatched bases: 8. This CDR3 is built from 15 residues. In nucleotides, the CDR3 is TGTGCCAGAAGCCTACGGACAGGGCCGGACACTGAAGCTTTCTTT. Translating gives CARSLRTGPDTEAFF.

This rearrangement joins TRBV9 to TRBJ1-1; perhaps TRBD1 as D (5 bases). This CDR3 spans 13 amino acids. Trimming shortened V by 4 bases and J by 4 bases, and 11 bases separated the two germline ends. CDR1 and CDR2 from the germline V gene are SGDLS and YYNGEE. CDR3 sequence: CASSPGGTTEAFF. The CDR3 DNA reads TGTGCCAGCAGCCCCGGGGGGACCACTGAAGCTTTCTTT.